This TCR beta chain emerged from a study of T cells in tumors after PD-1 blockade. Study as a whole: No patient had prior checkpoint blockade, systemic immunosuppression, or radiotherapy within 4 weeks. Blood samples averaged roughly 110,000 templates (range about 22,000-280,000) and 35,000 or so unique clonotypes. Patients received pembrolizumab 200 mg every 3 weeks or cemiplimab 350 mg every 2 weeks.

Clones were read by immunoSEQ multiplex PCR, and TCRdb kept only the in-frame ones, dropping some. The sample includes around 25,000 clones, 82% of them seen just once. Genomic DNA template from tumor biopsies or peripheral blood, roughly 616 ng to 6,500 ng input. The ends were cut back, 0 bases at V and 5 bases at J, with 10 bases in the middle. CDR3 length: 14 amino acids. Germline CDR1 and CDR2: MNHEY and SMNVEV (reference sequence). The starting material was PBMCs, obtained after anti-PD-1 treatment. The J gene is TRBJ1-1, the V gene TRBV27; D uncertain. The receptor was isolated from a human donor with basal cell carcinoma. The CDR3 DNA follows: TGTGCCAGCAGTTTATCTGTGGTTAGGACTGAAGCTTTCTTT. This encodes CASSLSVVRTEAFF.